The source of this T cell receptor (beta chain) is a study of blood T cell repertoires in COVID-19. Study overall: Nucleic acid was either cDNA or gDNA, and it came from T cells, B-cell-depleted T cells, or PBMCs.

Libraries were prepared by immunoSEQ multiplex PCR; TCRdb keeps only in-frame clonotypes and omits some of them. Of more than 250,000 clones detected, 80% to 90% appear once; the ten largest clones hold roughly 5.3%. J lost 0 bases, V lost 0 bases, and 5 bases had no gene match. Germline V gene lookup returns CDR1 SGHNT and CDR2 YYREEE (reference sequence). This CDR3 comprises 17 residues. The TCR comes from a woman aged 25 to 39 who had recovered from COVID-19. The chain joins TRBV5-4 to TRBJ1-1; 10 bases match TRBD1. Sequencing was done on a sample of PBMCs or T cells enriched from blood (not recorded which). CDR3 region: CASSLGQGAAMNTEAFF. The CDR3 nucleotides are TGTGCCAGCAGCTTGGGACAGGGGGCGGCCATGAACACTGAAGCTTTCTTT.